This section outlines one TCR beta chain sequence together with its context. The data belong to a study of blood T cell repertoires in COVID-19. Study in general: Acute and convalescent COVID-19 samples came from the United States, Italy and Spain. PBMCs, B-cell-depleted T cells, or T cells provided the cDNA or gDNA that made up the material.

Germline CDR1 reads LNHDA; CDR2 reads SQIVND (reference sequence). The CDR3 is 14 residues long. The junction had 8 bases not matched to a gene; V was cut back by 8 bases and J by 2 bases. As handled by the study authors: Using reference gene primer amplification, nucleated cell counts were estimated. Repertoires were generated with immunoSEQ multiplex PCR, while TCRdb's copy carries only in-frame clones and drops some. The D gene and trimming were derived from the DNA, and the V and J assignments and clone size from that table. The profile covers around 250,000 clones, with approximately 88% appearing a single time and approximately 3.4% taken by the ten largest.

V gene TRBV19 combines with J gene TRBJ2-7; 8 bases map to TRBD2. This receptor was identified in a woman aged 40 to 55 who had been exposed to COVID-19. The specimen was PBMCs or T cells enriched from blood (not recorded which). CDR3 nucleotide sequence: TGTGCCAGTTTGAGGAGCGGGAGAGCCTACGAGCAGTACGTC. It encodes CASLRSGRAYEQYV.